This entry lists 21 T cell receptor beta chains sequenced from one sample in a study of cytomegalovirus exposure and HLA in healthy donors. The study ran its PCR with 60 Vbeta and 13 Jbeta primers. The data were produced by immunoSEQ multiplex PCR, yet TCRdb's version contains in-frame clones alone and is incomplete. The sample holds 120,000 or so clones, about 80% seen once. The sequenced sample was PBMCs. The receptors originated from a man in his forties in good health and CMV-seronegative.

The J gene is TRBJ2-3, the V gene TRBV2, with TRBD1 matching over 9 bases. From germline, CDR1 is SNHLY and CDR2 FYNNEI. This CDR3 region has 14 residues. The J segment lost 6 bases and the V segment lost 5 bases, leaving 6 bases of the junction unmatched. CDR3 region: CASSPGQGLDTQYF. CDR3 sequence (DNA): TGTGCCAGCAGTCCAGGACAGGGGCTGGATACGCAGTATTTT.

V usage is TRBV7-8 and J usage is TRBJ1-4, with D possibly matching TRBD1 (5 bases). With 5 bases removed from V and 0 bases from J, the gap between germline ends came to 10 bases. Germline CDR1 and CDR2: SGHVS and FQNEAQ. This CDR3 is 15 amino acids long. The CDR3 sequence: CASSPRGATNEKLFF. The CDR3 nucleotides read TGTGCCAGCAGCCCCCGGGGGGCAACTAATGAAAAACTGTTTTTT.

The V call is TRBV30, the J call TRBJ2-7; possible D gene TRBD1, 7 bases. The V gene's germline CDR1 is GTSNPN and CDR2 SVGIG (reference sequence). The CDR3 is 12 amino acids. Trimming removed 3 bases from V and 6 bases from J, with 12 bases in between. This CDR3 is CAWSPQGGEQYF. The CDR3 DNA sequence: TGTGCCTGGAGCCCCCAGGGGGGCGAGCAGTACTTC.

V usage is TRBV27 and J usage is TRBJ2-2; 10 bases line up with TRBD1. Germline CDR1 and CDR2: MNHEY and SMNVEV (reference sequence). V trimming: 5 bases; J trimming: 0 bases; junction bases outside the gene matches: 6. This CDR3 has 17 residues. The CDR3 coding sequence is TGTGCCAGCAGTCTAAGGGGGACAGGGGCGAACACCGGGGAGCTGTTTTTT. It translates to CASSLRGTGANTGELFF.

The CDR3 is CASSLLRSSTGDTQYF. The CDR3 DNA sequence: TGCGCCAGCAGCCTACTACGATCCTCCACGGGAGATACGCAGTATTTT. The chain employs TRBV4-1 and TRBJ2-3; no reliable D call. The germline gives CDR1 MGHRA, CDR2 YSYEKL. This CDR3 is built from 16 residues. The ends were cut back, 4 bases at V and 5 bases at J, with 19 bases in the middle.

This rearrangement joins TRBV28 to TRBJ1-5, with D maybe TRBD1 (5 bases). CDR1 is MDHEN and CDR2 is SYDVKM in the germline V gene. The CDR3 sequence is 16 residues long. Trimming left V 3 bases short and J 4 bases short, with 16 bases between. The CDR3 DNA reads as TGTGCCAGCAGTTTGGGGGGGAGGATTGGGAATCAGCCCCAGCATTTT. Protein product: CASSLGGRIGNQPQHF.

The chain links TRBV29-1 to TRBJ2-2; D is unresolved. Trimming cost V 4 bases and J 3 bases, with 6 bases left between them. Germline V gives CDR1 SQVTM, CDR2 ANQGSEA. The CDR3 sequence is 12 residues long. The CDR3 DNA reads as TGCAGCGTTGTTCAGGACACCGGGGAGCTGTTTTTT. It codes for CSVVQDTGELFF.

This clone was seen more than once but under ten times. V and J are TRBV6-6 and TRBJ2-3, with a tentative D call TRBD2 (6 bases). V lost 5 bases and J 4 bases, leaving 13 bases between the germline ends. The V gene's germline CDR1 is MNHNY and CDR2 SVGAGI (reference sequence). This CDR3 spans 14 amino acids. The CDR3 protein is CASSRPRESDTQYF. In nucleotides, the CDR3 is TGTGCCAGCAGTCGCCCTCGGGAGTCAGATACGCAGTATTTT.

The J gene is TRBJ2-7, the V gene TRBV5-8; D gene unclear. V lost 5 bases, J lost 7 bases, and 13 bases lay in between. Germline CDR1 SGHTS, CDR2 YDEGEE. The length of the CDR3 is 12 residues. CDR3 coding DNA: TGTGCCAGCAGGTCTTTTTTCGGGGAGCAGTACTTC. Protein: CASRSFFGEQYF.

The chain couples TRBV7-9 to TRBJ2-5, with D possibly TRBD2 on 5 matching bases. CDR3 length: 15 residues. Trimming removed 9 bases from V and 7 bases from J, with 24 bases in between. CDR1 and CDR2 (germline): SEHNR, FQNEAQ (reference sequence). The CDR3 sequence: CASFRGIDTVGTQYF. The DNA for the CDR3 is TGTGCCAGTTTCCGGGGTATTGACACGGTGGGGACCCAGTACTTC.

This clone was picked up a small number of times. The chain recombines TRBV30 with TRBJ1-3, with D hard to call. The CDR3 spans 16 residues. V gave up 4 bases and J gave up 2 bases, with 18 bases separating them. The germline V gene has CDR1 GTSNPN and CDR2 SVGIG (reference sequence). CDR3 coding DNA: TGTGCCTGGATTGGACTCCGGGAAGGTCCTGGAAACACCATATATTTT. Translation: CAWIGLREGPGNTIYF.

The rearrangement links TRBV2 to TRBJ1-4, with a possible D match to TRBD1 (6 bases). The ends were cut back, 3 bases at V and 8 bases at J, with 7 bases in the middle. This CDR3 has 12 residues. CDR1 and CDR2 from the germline V gene are SNHLY and FYNNEI. This CDR3 reads CASSEGAEKLFF. CDR3 nucleotide sequence: TGTGCCAGCAGTGAGGGGGCGGAAAAACTGTTTTTT.

The sample holds one count of this clone. V gene TRBV7-9 combines with J gene TRBJ2-2; no clear D gene. CDR1 and CDR2 (germline): SEHNR, FQNEAQ (reference sequence). This CDR3 region has 14 residues. V lost 1 base and J lost 1, with 4 bases in between. CDR3 bases: TGTGCCAGCAGCTTAGTCGGGAACACCGGGGAGCTGTTTTTT. Protein product: CASSLVGNTGELFF.

This chain connects TRBV2 to TRBJ2-3; 10 bases agree with TRBD2. V trimming: 2 bases; J trimming: 4 bases; junction bases outside the gene matches: 3. This CDR3 region has 15 residues. Germline loops: CDR1 SNHLY, CDR2 FYNNEI. CDR3 DNA sequence: TGTGCCAGCAGTGAATTTCTAGCGGGAGCAGATACGCAGTATTTT. This sequence encodes CASSEFLAGADTQYF.

The V call is TRBV5-6, the J call TRBJ2-5; D is ambiguous. Germline loops: CDR1 SGHDT, CDR2 YYEEEE. With 4 bases removed from V and 3 bases from J, the gap between germline ends came to 13 bases. This CDR3 contains 14 residues. Written as DNA, the CDR3 is TGTGCCAGCAGCAGCACAGATCCCAAAGAGACCCAGTACTTC. Protein product: CASSSTDPKETQYF. The variable domain in full, completed from reference TRBV5-6 and TRBJ2-5, reads DAGVTQSPTHLIKTRGQQVTLRCSPKSGHDTVSWYQQALGQGPQFIFQYYEEEERQRGNFPDRFSGHQFPNYSSELNVNALLLGDSALYLCASSSTDPKETQYFGPGTRLLVL.

The chain joins TRBV21-1 to TRBJ1-4. TRBV21-1 corresponds to a pseudogene. The length of the CDR3 is 15 residues. CDR3 DNA sequence: TGTGCCAGCAGCAAAGAATGGGGGGGGAATGAAAAACTGTTTTTT. Translation gives CASSKEWGGNEKLFF.

The chain is built from TRBV5-4 and TRBJ1-5, with 10 bases that match TRBD1. Germline V gene data show CDR1 as SGHNT and CDR2 as YYREEE (reference sequence). J gave up 6 bases and V 4 bases, and 1 base lay outside the gene matches. The CDR3 length is 13 residues. The CDR3 reads CASSRDRGQPQHF. CDR3 sequence (DNA): TGTGCCAGCAGCCGGGACAGGGGTCAGCCCCAGCATTTT.

The chain recombines TRBV18 with TRBJ1-5, with 9 bases fitting TRBD1. CDR1 is KGHSH, CDR2 LQKENI, per germline. The CDR3 has 13 amino acids. V lost 8 bases to trimming and J lost 5 bases; unmatched junction nucleotides: 4. The CDR3 DNA reads TGTGCCAGCACCTGGACAGGGGATCAGCCCCAGCATTTT. Protein: CASTWTGDQPQHF.

This clone was recorded once. V is TRBV2 and J is TRBJ2-3; D ambiguous. Trimming left V 4 bases short and J 6 bases short, with 5 bases between. Germline V gives CDR1 SNHLY, CDR2 FYNNEI. CDR3 size: 11 residues. DNA of the CDR3: TGTGCCAGCAGTGTGAGGGATACGCAGTATTTT. This gives the protein CASSVRDTQYF.

The table lists this clone with a few counts. The V call is TRBV28, the J call TRBJ2-7, with 10 bases matching TRBD1. V lost 5 bases, J lost 3 bases, and 7 bases stayed unmatched. Germline-derived CDR1 and CDR2 are MDHEN and SYDVKM. The CDR3 sequence is 15 residues long. This CDR3 is CASSDTGTGVYEQYF. Written as DNA, the CDR3 is TGTGCCAGCAGTGACACCGGGACAGGGGTCTACGAGCAGTACTTC.

This clone was seen just once. The rearrangement joins TRBV10-3 to TRBJ2-3, with 10 bases lining up with TRBD1. This CDR3 spans 15 amino acids. Germline CDR1 ENHRY, CDR2 SYGVKD. V shed 5 bases and J 0 bases; nucleotides not matched to a gene: 2. The CDR3 DNA reads as TGTGCCATCAGTCGGACAGGGGGTAGCACAGATACGCAGTATTTT. This codes for CAISRTGGSTDTQYF.